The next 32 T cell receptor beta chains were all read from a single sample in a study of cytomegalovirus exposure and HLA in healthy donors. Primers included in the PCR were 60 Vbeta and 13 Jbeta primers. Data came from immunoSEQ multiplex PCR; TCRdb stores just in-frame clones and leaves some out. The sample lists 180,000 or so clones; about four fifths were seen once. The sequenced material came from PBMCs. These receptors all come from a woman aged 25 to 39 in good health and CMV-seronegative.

The CDR3 DNA reads TGTGCCAGCAGCATGACAGGGAGCTCTGGAAACACCATATATTTT. It specifies CASSMTGSSGNTIYF. The genes are TRBV27 and TRBJ1-3; 7 nucleotides match TRBD1. The CDR3 has 15 amino acids. Trimming removed 6 bases from V and 0 bases from J; junction bases left unmatched: 5. From germline, CDR1 is MNHEY and CDR2 SMNVEV (reference sequence).

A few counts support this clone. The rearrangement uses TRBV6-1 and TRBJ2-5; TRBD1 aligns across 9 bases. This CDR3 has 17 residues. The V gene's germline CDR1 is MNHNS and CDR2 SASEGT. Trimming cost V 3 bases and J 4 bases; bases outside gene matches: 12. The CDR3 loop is CASSESWGQGTRETQYF. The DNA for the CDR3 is TGTGCCAGCAGTGAGAGCTGGGGACAGGGAACCCGAGAGACCCAGTACTTC.

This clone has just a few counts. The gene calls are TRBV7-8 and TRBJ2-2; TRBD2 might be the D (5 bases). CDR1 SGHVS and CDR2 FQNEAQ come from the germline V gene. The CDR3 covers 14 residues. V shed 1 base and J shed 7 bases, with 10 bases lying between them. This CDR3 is CASSLGGLVGELFF. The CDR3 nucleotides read TGTGCCAGCAGCTTAGGAGGACTGGTCGGGGAGCTGTTTTTT. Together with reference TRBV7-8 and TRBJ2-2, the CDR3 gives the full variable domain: GAGVSQSPRYKVAKRGQDVALRCDPISGHVSLFWYQQALGQGPEFLTYFQNEAQLDKSGLPSDRFFAERPEGSVSTLKIQRTQQEDSAVYLCASSLGGLVGELFFGEGSRLTVL.

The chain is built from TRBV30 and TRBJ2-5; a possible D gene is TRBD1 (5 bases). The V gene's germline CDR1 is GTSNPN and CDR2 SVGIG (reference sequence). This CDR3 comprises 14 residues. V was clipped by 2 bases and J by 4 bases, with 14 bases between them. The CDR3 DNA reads TGTGCCTGGAGTCCACCTTCAGGGATAGAGACCCAGTACTTC. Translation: CAWSPPSGIETQYF. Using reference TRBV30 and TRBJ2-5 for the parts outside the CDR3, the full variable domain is SQTIHQWPATLVQPVGSPLSLECTVEGTSNPNLYWYRQAAGRGLQLLFYSVGIGQISSEVPQNLSASRPQDRQFILSSKKLLLSDSGFYLCAWSPPSGIETQYFGPGTRLLVL.

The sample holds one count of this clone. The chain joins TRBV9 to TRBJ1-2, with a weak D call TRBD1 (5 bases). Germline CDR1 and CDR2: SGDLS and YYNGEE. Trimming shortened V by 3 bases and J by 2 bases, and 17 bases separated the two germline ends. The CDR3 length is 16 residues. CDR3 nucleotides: TGTGCCAGCAGCGCCGGGGGTCTACCGCCGAACTATGGCTACACCTTC. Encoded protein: CASSAGGLPPNYGYTF.

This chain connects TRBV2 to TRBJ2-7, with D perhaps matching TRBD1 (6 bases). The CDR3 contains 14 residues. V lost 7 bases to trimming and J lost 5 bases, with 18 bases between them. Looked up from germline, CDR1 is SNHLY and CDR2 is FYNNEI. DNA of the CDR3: TGTGCCAGCACTCGCGTTGGACAGTTCGACGAGCAGTACTTC. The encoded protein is CASTRVGQFDEQYF.

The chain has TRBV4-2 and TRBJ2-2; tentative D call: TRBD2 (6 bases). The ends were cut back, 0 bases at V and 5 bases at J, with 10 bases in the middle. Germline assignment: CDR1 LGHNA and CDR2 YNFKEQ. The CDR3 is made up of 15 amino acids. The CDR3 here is CASSQDLGGTGELFF. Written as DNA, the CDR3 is TGTGCCAGCAGCCAAGATCTGGGGGGTACCGGGGAGCTGTTTTTT.

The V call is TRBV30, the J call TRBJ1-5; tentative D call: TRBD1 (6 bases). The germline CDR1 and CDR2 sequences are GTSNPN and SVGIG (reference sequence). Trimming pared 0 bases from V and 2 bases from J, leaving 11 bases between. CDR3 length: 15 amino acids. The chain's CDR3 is CAWSVGTTGNQPQHF. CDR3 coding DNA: TGTGCCTGGAGTGTTGGGACAACCGGCAATCAGCCCCAGCATTTT.

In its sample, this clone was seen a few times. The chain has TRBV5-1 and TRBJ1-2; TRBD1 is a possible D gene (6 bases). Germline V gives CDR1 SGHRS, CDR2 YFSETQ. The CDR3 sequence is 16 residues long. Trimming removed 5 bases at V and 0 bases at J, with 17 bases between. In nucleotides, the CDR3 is TGCGCCAGCAGACCCACAGGGACCAAAGCTAACTATGGCTACACCTTC. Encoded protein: CASRPTGTKANYGYTF.

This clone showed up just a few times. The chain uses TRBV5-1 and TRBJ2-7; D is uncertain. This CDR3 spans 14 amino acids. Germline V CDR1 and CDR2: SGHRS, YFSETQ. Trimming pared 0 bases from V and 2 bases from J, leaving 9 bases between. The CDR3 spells CASSLVGPTYEQYF. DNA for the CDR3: TGCGCCAGCAGCTTGGTTGGCCCGACCTACGAGCAGTACTTC.

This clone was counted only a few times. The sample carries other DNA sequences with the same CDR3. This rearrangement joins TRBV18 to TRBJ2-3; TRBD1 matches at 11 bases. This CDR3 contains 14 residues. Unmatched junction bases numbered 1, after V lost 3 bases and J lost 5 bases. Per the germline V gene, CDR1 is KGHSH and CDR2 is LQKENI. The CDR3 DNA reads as TGTGCCAGCTCACCCGGGACAGGGGGAGATACGCAGTATTTT. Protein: CASSPGTGGDTQYF.

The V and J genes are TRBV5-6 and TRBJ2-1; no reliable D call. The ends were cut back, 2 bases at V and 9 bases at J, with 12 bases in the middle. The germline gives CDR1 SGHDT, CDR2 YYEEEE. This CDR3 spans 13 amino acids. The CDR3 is CASSLWAGSEQFF. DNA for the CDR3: TGTGCCAGCAGCTTATGGGCCGGTAGTGAGCAGTTCTTC.

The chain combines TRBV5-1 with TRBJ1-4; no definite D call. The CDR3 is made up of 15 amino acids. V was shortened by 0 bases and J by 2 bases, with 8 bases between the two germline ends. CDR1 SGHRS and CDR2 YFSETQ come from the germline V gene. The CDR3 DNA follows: TGCGCCAGCAGCTTGGTTGAGGGCACTAATGAAAAACTGTTTTTT. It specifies CASSLVEGTNEKLFF.

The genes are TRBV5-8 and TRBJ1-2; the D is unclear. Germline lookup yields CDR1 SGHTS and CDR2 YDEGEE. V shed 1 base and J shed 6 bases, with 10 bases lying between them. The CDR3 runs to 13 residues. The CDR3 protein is CASSLILRHGYTF. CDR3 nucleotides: TGTGCCAGCAGCTTGATTTTGCGTCATGGCTACACCTTC.

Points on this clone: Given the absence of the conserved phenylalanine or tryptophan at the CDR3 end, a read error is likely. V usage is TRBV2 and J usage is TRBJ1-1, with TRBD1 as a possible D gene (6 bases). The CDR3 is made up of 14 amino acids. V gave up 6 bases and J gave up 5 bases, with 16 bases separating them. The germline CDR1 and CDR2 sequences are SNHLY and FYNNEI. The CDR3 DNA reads TGTGCCAGCAGCACAGGGAGAGGGTGGACTGAAGCTTTCGTT. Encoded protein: CASSTGRGWTEAFV.

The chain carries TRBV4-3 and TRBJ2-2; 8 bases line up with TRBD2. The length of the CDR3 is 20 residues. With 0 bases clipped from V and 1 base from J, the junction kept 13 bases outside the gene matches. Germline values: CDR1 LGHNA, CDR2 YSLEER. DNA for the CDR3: TGCGCCAGCAGCCAAGAGATCGACGAGAGCGGGGGCCTGAACACCGGGGAGCTGTTTTTT. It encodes CASSQEIDESGGLNTGELFF.

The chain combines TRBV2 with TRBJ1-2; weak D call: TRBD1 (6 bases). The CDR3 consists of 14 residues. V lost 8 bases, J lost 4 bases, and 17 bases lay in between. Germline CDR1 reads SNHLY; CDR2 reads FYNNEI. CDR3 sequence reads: CASPRTRGSYGYTF. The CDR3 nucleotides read TGTGCCAGCCCGAGGACCAGGGGCTCCTATGGCTACACCTTC.

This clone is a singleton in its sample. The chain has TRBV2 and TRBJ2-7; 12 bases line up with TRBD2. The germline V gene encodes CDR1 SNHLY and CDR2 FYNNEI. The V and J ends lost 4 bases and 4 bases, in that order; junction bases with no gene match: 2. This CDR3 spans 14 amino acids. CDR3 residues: CASSGTSGEYEQYF. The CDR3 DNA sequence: TGTGCCAGCAGTGGGACTAGCGGGGAGTACGAGCAGTACTTC.

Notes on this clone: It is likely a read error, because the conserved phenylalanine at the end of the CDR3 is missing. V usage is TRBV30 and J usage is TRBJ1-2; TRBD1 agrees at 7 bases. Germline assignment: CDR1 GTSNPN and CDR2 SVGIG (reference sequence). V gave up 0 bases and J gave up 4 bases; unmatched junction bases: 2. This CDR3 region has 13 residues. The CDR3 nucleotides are TGTGCCTGGAGTGTACAGGGGCTCTATGGCTACACCGTC. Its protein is CAWSVQGLYGYTV.

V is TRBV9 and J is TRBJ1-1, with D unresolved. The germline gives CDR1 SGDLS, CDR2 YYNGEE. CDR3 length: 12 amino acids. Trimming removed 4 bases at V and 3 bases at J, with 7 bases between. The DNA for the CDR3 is TGTGCCAGCAGCCCCGGGGACACTGAAGCTTTCTTT. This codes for CASSPGDTEAFF.

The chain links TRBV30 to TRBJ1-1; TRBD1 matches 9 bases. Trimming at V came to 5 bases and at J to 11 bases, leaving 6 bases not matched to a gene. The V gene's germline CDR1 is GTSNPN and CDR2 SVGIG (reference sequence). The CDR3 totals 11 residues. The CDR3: CAWGGTGRAFF. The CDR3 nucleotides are TGTGCCTGGGGGGGGACAGGGCGGGCTTTCTTT.

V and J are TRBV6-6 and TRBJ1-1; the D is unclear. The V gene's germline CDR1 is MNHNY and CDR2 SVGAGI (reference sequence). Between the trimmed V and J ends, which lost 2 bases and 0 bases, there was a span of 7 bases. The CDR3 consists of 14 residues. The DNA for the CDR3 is TGTGCCAGCAGTTACGAACAGATGAACACTGAAGCTTTCTTT. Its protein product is CASSYEQMNTEAFF.

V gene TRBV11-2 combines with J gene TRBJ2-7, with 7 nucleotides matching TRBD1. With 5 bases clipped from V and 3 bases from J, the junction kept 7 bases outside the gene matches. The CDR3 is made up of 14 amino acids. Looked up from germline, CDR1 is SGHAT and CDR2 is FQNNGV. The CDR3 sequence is CASSLWDRNYEQYF. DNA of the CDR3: TGTGCCAGCAGCCTTTGGGACAGAAACTACGAGCAGTACTTC.

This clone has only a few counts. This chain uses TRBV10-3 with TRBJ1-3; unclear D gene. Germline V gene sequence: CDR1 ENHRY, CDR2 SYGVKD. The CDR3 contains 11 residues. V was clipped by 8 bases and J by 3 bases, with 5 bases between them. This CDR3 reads CAIQDGNTIYF. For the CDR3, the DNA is TGTGCCATCCAGGATGGAAACACCATATATTTT.

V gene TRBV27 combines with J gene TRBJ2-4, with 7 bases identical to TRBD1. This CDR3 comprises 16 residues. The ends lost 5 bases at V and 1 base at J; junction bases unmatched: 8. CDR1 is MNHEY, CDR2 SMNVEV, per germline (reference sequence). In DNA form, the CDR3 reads TGTGCCAGCAGTCTTTGGGTACAGGGGGCCAAAAACATTCAGTACTTC. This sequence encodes CASSLWVQGAKNIQYF.

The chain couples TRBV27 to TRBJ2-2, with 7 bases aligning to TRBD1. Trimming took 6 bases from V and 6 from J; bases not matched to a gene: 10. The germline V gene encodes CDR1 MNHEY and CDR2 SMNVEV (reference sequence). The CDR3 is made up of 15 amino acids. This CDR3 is CASSELRGFSGELFF. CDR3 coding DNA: TGTGCCAGCAGCGAGCTCAGGGGGTTCTCCGGGGAGCTGTTTTTT.

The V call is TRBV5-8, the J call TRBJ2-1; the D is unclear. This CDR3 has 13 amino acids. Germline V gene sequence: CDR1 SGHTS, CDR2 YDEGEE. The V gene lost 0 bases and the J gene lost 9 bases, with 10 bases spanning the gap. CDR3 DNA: TGTGCCAGCAGCTTGGGAGGTTTGGGTGAGCAGTTCTTC. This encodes CASSLGGLGEQFF.

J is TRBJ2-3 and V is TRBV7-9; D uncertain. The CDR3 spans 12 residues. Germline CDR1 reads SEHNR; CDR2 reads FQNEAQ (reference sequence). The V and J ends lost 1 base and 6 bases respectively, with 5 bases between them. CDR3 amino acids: CASSLVGDTQYF. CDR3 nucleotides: TGTGCCAGCAGCTTAGTGGGCGATACGCAGTATTTT.

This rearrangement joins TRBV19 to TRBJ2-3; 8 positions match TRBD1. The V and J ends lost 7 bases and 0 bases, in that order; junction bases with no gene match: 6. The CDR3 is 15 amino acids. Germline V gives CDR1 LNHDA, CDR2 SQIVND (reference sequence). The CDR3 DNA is TGTGCCAGTACCGCAGGGGGCCCCAGCACAGATACGCAGTATTTT. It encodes CASTAGGPSTDTQYF.

CDR3 DNA sequence: TGTGCCTTCGACAGGGGGCCCGGTTGGGGCCTTGAAGCTTTCTTT. It is translated as CAFDRGPGWGLEAFF. The chain is built from TRBV30 and TRBJ1-1; 10 positions match TRBD1. The CDR3 is made up of 15 amino acids. V lost 7 bases, J lost 7 bases, and 15 bases stayed unmatched. Per the germline V gene, CDR1 is GTSNPN and CDR2 is SVGIG (reference sequence).

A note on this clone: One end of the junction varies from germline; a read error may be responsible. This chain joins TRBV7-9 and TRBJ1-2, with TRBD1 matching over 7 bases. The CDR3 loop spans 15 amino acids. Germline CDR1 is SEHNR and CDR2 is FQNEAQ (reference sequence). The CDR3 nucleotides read TGTGCCAGCAGCCTAGCAGAGGAGGGGGCTAGTGGCTACACCTTC. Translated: CASSLAEEGASGYTF. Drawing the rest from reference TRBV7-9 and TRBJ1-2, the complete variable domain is DTGVSQNPRHKITKRGQNVTFRCDPISEHNRLYWYRQTLGQGPEFLTYFQNEAQLEKSRLLSDRFSAERPKGSFSTLEIQRTEQGDSAMYLCASSLAEEGASGYTFGSGTRLTVV.

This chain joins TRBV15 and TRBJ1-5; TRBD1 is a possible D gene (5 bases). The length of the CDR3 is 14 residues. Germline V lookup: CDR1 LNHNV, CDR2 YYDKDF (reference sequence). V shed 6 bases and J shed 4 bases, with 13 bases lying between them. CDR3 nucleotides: TGTGCCACCAGGGAGCAGGGCCTGAATCAGCCCCAGCATTTT. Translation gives CATREQGLNQPQHF.